This T cell receptor (beta chain) was captured in a study of cytomegalovirus exposure and HLA in healthy donors. Study-level results: Specificity of three CMV-associated chains for CMV antigens was verified in vitro. A classifier reportedly called cytomegalovirus status with high sensitivity and specificity.

This CDR3 region has 14 residues. Germline values: CDR1 MDHEN, CDR2 SYDVKM. Trimming left V 2 bases short and J 4 bases short, with 11 bases between. As for this clone: Its antigen is not identified.

Libraries were prepared by immunoSEQ multiplex PCR; TCRdb keeps only in-frame clonotypes and omits some of them. The sample shows about 200,000 clones, about 79% of them seen only once. The rearrangement joins TRBV28 to TRBJ1-2; D possibly corresponds to TRBD1 (6 bases). Sequenced: PBMCs. The TCR originated in a woman under 40 in good health and CMV-seropositive. CDR3 region: CASSLQGTFYGYTF. The CDR3 bases are TGTGCCAGCAGTTTACAGGGGACATTCTATGGCTACACCTTC.